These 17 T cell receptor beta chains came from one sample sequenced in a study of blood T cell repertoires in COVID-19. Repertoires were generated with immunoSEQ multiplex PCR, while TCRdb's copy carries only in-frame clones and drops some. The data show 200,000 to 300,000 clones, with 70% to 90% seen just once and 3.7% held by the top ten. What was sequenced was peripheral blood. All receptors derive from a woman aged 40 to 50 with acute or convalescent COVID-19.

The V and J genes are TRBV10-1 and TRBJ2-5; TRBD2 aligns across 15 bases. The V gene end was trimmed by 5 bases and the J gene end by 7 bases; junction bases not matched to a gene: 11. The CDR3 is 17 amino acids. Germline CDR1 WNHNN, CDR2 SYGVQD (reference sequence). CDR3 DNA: TGCGCCAGCAGTCCAGCGGGACTAGCGGGGGGCCGGGGGACCCAGTACTTC. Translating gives CASSPAGLAGGRGTQYF.

The CDR3, as DNA: TGTGCCAGTAGACCTCCGGGGGGCATGAACACTGAAGCTTTCTTT. As protein: CASRPPGGMNTEAFF. This sequence joins TRBV19 and TRBJ1-1, with TRBD1 as a possible D gene (6 bases). This CDR3 contains 15 residues. The V gene lost 6 bases and the J gene lost 0 bases, with 14 bases spanning the gap. CDR1 is LNHDA and CDR2 is SQIVND in the germline V gene (reference sequence).

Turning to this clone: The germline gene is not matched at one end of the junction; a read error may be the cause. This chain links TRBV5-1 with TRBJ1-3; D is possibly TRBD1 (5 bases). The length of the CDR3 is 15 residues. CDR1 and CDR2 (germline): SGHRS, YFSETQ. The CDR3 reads CASSAITGYGHTIYF. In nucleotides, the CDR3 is TGCGCCAGCAGCGCGATCACAGGATATGGACACACCATATATTTT.

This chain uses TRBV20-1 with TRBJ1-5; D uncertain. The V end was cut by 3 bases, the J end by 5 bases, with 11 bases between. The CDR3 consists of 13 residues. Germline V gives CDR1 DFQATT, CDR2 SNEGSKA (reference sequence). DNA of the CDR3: TGCAGTGCTAGTAGAGGGATTTATCAGCCCCAGCATTTT. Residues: CSASRGIYQPQHF.

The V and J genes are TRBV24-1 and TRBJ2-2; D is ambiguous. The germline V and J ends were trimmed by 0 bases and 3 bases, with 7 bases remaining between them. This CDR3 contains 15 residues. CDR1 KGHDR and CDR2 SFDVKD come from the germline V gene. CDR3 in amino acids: CATSDLYKDTGELFF. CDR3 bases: TGTGCCACCAGTGATTTGTACAAAGACACCGGGGAGCTGTTTTTT.

The CDR3 here is CASSERQGGEQYV. CDR3 DNA sequence: TGTGCCAGCAGTGAAAGACAGGGTGGCGAGCAGTACGTC. The rearrangement joins TRBV2 to TRBJ2-7; 7 bases are a match to TRBD1. CDR1 SNHLY and CDR2 FYNNEI come from the germline V gene. V was pared by 2 bases and J by 6 bases, with 4 bases of the junction left unmatched. The CDR3 runs to 13 residues.

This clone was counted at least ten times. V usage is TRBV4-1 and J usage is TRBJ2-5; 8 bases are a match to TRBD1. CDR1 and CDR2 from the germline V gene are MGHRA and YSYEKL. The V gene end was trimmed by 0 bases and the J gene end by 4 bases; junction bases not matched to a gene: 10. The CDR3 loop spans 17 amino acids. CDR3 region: CASSQDRARGLGETQYF. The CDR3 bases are TGCGCCAGCAGCCAAGATCGGGCCAGGGGGCTTGGAGAGACCCAGTACTTC.

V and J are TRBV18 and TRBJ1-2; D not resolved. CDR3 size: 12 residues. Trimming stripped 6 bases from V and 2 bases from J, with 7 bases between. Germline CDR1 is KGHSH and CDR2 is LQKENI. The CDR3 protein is CASSPMNYGYTF. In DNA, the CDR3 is TGTGCCAGCTCGCCTATGAACTATGGCTACACCTTC.

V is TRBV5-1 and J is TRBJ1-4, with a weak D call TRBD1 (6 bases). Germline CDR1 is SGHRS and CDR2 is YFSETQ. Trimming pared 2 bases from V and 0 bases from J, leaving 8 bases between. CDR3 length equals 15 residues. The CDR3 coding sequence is TGCGCCAGCAGCTTCAACAGGGCAACTAATGAAAAACTGTTTTTT. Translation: CASSFNRATNEKLFF. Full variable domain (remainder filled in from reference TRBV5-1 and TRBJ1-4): KAGVTQTPRYLIKTRGQQVTLSCSPISGHRSVSWYQQTPGQGLQFLFEYFSETQRNKGNFPGRFSGRQFSNSRSEMNVSTLELGDSALYLCASSFNRATNEKLFFGSGTQLSVL.

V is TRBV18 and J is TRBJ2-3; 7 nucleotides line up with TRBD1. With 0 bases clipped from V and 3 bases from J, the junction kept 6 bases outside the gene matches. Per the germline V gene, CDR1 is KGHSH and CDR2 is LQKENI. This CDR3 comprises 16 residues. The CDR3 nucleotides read TGTGCCAGCTCACCACCGATTAACAGGGGAACAGATACGCAGTATTTT. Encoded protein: CASSPPINRGTDTQYF.

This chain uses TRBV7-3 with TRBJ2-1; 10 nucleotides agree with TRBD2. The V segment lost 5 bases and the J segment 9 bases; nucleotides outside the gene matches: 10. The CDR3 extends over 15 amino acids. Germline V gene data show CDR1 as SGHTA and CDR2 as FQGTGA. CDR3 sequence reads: CASSLRSGGAAEQFF. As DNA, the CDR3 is TGTGCCAGCAGCCTACGGAGCGGGGGGGCCGCTGAGCAGTTCTTC.

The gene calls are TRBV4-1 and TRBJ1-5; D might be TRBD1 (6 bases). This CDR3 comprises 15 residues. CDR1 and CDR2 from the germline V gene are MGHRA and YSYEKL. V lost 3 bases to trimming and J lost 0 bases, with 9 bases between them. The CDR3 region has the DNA TGCGCCAGCAGCCATCCGGGACATAGCAATCAGCCCCAGCATTTT. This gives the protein CASSHPGHSNQPQHF.

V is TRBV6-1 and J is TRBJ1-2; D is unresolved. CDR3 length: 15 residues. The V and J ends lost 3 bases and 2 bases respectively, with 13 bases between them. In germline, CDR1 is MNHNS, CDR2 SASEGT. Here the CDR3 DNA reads TGTGCCAGCAGTGACACGGGAACCCTCAACTATGGCTACACCTTC. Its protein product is CASSDTGTLNYGYTF.

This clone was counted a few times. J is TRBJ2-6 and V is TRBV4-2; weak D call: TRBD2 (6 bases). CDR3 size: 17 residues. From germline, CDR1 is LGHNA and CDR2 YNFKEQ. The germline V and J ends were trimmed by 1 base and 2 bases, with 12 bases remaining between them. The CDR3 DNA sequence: TGTGCCAGCAGCCAAGCAATGCCGGGGGCTGGGGCCAACGTCCTGACTTTC. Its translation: CASSQAMPGAGANVLTF.

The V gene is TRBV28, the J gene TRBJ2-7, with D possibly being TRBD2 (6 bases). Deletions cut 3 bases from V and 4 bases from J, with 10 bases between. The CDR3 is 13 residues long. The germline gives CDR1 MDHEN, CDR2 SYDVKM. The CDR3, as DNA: TGTGCCAGCAGTTTGCGGGGTCGGTACGAGCAGTACGTC. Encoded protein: CASSLRGRYEQYV.

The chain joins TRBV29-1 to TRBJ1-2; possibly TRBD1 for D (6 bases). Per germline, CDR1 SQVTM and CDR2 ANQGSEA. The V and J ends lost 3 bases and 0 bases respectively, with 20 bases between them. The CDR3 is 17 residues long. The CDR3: CSVDPPAGDGANYGYTF. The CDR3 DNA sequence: TGCAGCGTTGACCCCCCGGCAGGGGATGGAGCTAACTATGGCTACACCTTC.

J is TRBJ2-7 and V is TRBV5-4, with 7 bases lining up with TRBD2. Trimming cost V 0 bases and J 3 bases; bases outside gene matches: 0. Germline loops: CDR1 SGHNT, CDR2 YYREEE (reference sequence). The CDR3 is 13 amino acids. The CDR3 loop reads CASSLGGGYEQYV. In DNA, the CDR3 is TGTGCCAGCAGCTTGGGGGGGGGCTACGAGCAGTACGTC.